The entry that follows covers one TCR beta chain sequence. The data belong to a study of T cell changes during pregnancy in multiple sclerosis. The germline V gene encodes CDR1 ENHRY and CDR2 SYGVKD. V was cut by 4 bases and J by 2 bases, with 15 bases left in between. The CDR3 contains 15 residues. Profiled with immunoSEQ multiplex PCR; TCRdb holds only in-frame clones, not every one. The sample records 79,000 or so clones, roughly nine tenths being singletons. The chain combines TRBV10-3 with TRBJ2-7; D may be TRBD2 (5 bases). The receptor comes from a female donor with multiple sclerosis, enrolled in a pregnancy study. The sequences come from peripheral blood, collected before pregnancy. CDR3: CAISAVRSGPYEQYF. For the CDR3, the DNA is TGTGCCATCAGTGCAGTCCGAAGCGGACCCTACGAGCAGTACTTC.